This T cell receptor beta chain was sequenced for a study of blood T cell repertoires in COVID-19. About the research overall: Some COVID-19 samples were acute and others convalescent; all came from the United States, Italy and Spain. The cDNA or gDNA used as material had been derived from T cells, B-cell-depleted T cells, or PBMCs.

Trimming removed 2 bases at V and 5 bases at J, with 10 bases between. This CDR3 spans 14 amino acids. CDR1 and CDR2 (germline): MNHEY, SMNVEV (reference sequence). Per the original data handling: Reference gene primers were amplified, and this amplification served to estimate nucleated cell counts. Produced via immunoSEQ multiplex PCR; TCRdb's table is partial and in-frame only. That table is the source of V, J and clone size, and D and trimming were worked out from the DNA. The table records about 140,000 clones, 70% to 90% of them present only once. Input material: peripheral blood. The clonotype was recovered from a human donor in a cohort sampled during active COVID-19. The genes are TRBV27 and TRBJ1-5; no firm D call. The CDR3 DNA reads TGTGCCAGCAGTTTAAGCGTTGGCGATCAGCCCCAGCATTTT. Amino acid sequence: CASSLSVGDQPQHF.